This note documents a single T cell receptor (beta chain) sequence. Generated by immunoSEQ multiplex PCR, the TCRdb table keeps only in-frame clones and is missing some. Among 9,500 to 13,000 clones, approximately 77% were seen once, and the ten largest hold roughly 1.5%. This entry comes from a study of immune evolution from preneoplasia to lung adenocarcinoma. CDR1 and CDR2 from the germline V gene are SGHRS and YFSETQ. With V trimmed by 6 bases and J by 7 bases, 9 bases remained unmatched. The CDR3 runs 14 residues. The TCR originated in a person between 65 and 79 years old with lung adenocarcinoma. V is TRBV5-1 and J is TRBJ1-1; 10 bases are shared with TRBD1. The sample was FFPE minimally invasive lung adenocarcinoma tissue. CDR3 sequence: CASTKTGGIDEAFF. The DNA for the CDR3 is TGCGCCAGCACTAAGACAGGGGGCATAGATGAAGCTTTCTTT.